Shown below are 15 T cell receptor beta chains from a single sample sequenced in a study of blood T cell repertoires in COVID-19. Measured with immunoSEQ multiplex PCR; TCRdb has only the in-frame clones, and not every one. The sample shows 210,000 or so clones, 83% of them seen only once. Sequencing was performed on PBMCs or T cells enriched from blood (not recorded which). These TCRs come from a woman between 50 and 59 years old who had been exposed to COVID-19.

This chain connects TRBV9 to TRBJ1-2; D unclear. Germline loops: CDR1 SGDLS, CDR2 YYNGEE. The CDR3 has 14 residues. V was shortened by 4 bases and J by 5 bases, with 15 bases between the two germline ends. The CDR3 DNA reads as TGTGCCAGCAGCTCAGAGGTCGGAGGGTATGGCTACACCTTC. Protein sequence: CASSSEVGGYGYTF. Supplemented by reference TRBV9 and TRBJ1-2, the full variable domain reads DSGVTQTPKHLITATGQRVTLRCSPRSGDLSVYWYQQSLDQGLQFLIQYYNGEERAKGNILERFSAQQFPDLHSELNLSSLELGDSALYFCASSSEVGGYGYTFGSGTRLTVV.

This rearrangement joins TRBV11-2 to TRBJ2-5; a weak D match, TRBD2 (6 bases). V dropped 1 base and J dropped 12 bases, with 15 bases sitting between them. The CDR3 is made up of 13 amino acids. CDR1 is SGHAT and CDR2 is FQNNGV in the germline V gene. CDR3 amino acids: CASSLAGGTGEYF. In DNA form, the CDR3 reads TGTGCCAGCAGCTTAGCTGGCGGAACGGGGGAGTACTTC.

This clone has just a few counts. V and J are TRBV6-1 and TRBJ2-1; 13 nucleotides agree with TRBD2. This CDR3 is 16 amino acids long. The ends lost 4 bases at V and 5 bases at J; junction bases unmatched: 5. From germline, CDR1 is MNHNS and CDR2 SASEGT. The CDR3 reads CASSGPLAGGHNEQFF. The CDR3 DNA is TGTGCCAGCAGTGGGCCACTAGCGGGGGGGCACAATGAGCAGTTCTTC.

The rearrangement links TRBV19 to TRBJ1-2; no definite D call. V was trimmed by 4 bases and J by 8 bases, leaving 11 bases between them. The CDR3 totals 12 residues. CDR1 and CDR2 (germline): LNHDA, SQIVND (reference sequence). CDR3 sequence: CASSTSTGGYTF. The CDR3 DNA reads TGTGCCAGTAGTACCTCAACGGGGGGCTACACCTTC.

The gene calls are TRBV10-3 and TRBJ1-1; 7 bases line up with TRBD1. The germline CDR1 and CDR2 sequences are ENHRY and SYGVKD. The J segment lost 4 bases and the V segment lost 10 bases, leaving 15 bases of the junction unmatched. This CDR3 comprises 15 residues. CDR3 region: CATTSSPGQITEAFF. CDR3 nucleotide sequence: TGTGCCACCACAAGTTCTCCGGGACAGATCACTGAAGCTTTCTTT.

CDR3 nucleotides: TGTGCCAGCAGTGAACCGGGACAGGCCAAACAGAGGCTGTTTTTT. It specifies CASSEPGQAKQRLFF. The chain joins TRBV25-1 to TRBJ1-4; 8 bases agree with TRBD1. CDR1 is MGHDK, CDR2 SYGVNS, per germline. The trim removed 2 bases at V and 14 bases at J, leaving 13 bases unmatched. This CDR3 has 15 amino acids.

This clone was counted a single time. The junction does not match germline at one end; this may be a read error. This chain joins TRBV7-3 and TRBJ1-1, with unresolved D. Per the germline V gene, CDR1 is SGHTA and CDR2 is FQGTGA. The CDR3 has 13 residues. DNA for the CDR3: TGTGCCAGCAGTTTAACTATGAACACTGAAGCTTTCTTT. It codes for CASSLTMNTEAFF.

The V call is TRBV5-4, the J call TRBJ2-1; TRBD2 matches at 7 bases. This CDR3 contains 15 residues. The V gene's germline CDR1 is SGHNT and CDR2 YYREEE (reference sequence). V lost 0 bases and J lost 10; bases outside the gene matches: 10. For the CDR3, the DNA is TGTGCCAGCAGCTTGGAAGGGACTACCTACAGGGAGCAGTTCTTC. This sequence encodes CASSLEGTTYREQFF.

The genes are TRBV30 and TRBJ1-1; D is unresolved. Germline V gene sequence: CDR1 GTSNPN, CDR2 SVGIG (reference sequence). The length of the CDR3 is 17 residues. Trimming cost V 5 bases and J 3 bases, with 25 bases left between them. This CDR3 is CAWDAKLALLGDTEAFF. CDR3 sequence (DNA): TGTGCCTGGGATGCTAAACTGGCCCTGCTAGGAGACACTGAAGCTTTCTTT.

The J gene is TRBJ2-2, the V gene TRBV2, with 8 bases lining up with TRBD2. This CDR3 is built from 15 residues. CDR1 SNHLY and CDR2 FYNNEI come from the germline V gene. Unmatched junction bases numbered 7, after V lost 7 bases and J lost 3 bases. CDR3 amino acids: CASTLTSDYTGELFF. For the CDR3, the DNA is TGTGCCAGCACCTTGACTAGCGATTACACCGGGGAGCTGTTTTTT.

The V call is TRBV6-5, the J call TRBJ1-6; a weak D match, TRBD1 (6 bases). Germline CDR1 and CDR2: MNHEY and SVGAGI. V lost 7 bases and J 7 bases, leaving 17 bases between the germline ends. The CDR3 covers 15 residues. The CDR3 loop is CASTWRGQGNSPLHF. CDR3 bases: TGTGCCAGCACCTGGCGGGGGCAGGGGAATTCACCCCTCCACTTT.

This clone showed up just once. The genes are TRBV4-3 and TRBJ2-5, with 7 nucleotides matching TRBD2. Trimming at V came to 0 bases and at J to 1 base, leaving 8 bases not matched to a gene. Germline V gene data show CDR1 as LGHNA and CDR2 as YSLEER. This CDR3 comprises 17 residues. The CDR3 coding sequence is TGCGCCAGCAGCCAAGATAGTAACGGCGGGGGCCAAGAGACCCAGTACTTC. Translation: CASSQDSNGGGQETQYF.

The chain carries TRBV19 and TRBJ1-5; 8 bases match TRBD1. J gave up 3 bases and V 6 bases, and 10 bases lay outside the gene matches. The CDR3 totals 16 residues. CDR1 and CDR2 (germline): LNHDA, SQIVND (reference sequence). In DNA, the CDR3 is TGTGCCAGTAGCCCCGCGAGGACAGGGCTCAATCAGCCCCAGCATTTT. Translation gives CASSPARTGLNQPQHF.

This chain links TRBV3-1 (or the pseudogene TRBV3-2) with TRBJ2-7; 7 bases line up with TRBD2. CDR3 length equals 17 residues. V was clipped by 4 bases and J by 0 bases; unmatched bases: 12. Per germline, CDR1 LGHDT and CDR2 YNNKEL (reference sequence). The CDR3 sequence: CASSPRGQRGSSYEQYF. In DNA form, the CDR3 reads TGTGCCAGCAGCCCCCGGGGTCAGCGGGGTAGCTCCTACGAGCAGTACTTC.

The chain's CDR3 is CATSRDKETQYF. The DNA of the CDR3 is TGCGCCACCTCCAGGGATAAAGAGACCCAGTACTTC. The V and J genes are TRBV5-1 and TRBJ2-5; a possible D gene is TRBD1 (5 bases). V lost 9 bases and J 3 bases, leaving 12 bases between the germline ends. The CDR3 consists of 12 residues. The germline CDR1 and CDR2 sequences are SGHRS and YFSETQ. The full variable domain, completed using reference TRBV5-1 and TRBJ2-5, is KAGVTQTPRYLIKTRGQQVTLSCSPISGHRSVSWYQQTPGQGLQFLFEYFSETQRNKGNFPGRFSGRQFSNSRSEMNVSTLELGDSALYLCATSRDKETQYFGPGTRLLVL.